The clone carrying this TCR beta chain was counted between two and nine times. Its antigen is not identified. TCRB transcripts that were expressed got sequenced, as all of the isolated RNA had been reverse transcribed. Here immunoSEQ multiplex PCR was the method, and the copy in TCRdb shows in-frame clones only, minus some. Among about 270,000 clones listed, over 11% were seen once. The data derive from a study of beta chain features in type 1 diabetes. The wider study: Healthy donors resembled patients in age, gender and cell yields.

Study-wide results and caveats: The study found moderately but significantly shorter TCRB CDR3s in all four CD4+ subsets of Type 1 diabetes patients. The naive, central memory and Treg TCRB repertoires of patients appeared to be more similar to one another than those of healthy donors.

Per germline, CDR1 MDHEN and CDR2 SYDVKM. V shed 10 bases and J shed 3 bases, with 16 bases lying between them. This CDR3 spans 13 amino acids. The source is a young man with type 1 diabetes. The sequenced sample was naive CD4+ T cells from blood. The rearrangement joins TRBV28 to TRBJ2-7; weak D call: TRBD1 (6 bases). CDR3 coding DNA: TGTGCCATCCCTCACAGGGTCTTCTACGAGCAGTACTTC. This encodes CAIPHRVFYEQYF. The full variable domain, with the rest looked up from reference TRBV28 and TRBJ2-7, is DVKVTQSSRYLVKRTGEKVFLECVQDMDHENMFWYRQDPGLGLRLIYFSYDVKMKEKGDIPEGYSVSREKKERFSLILESASTNQTSMYLCAIPHRVFYEQYFGPGTRLTVT.